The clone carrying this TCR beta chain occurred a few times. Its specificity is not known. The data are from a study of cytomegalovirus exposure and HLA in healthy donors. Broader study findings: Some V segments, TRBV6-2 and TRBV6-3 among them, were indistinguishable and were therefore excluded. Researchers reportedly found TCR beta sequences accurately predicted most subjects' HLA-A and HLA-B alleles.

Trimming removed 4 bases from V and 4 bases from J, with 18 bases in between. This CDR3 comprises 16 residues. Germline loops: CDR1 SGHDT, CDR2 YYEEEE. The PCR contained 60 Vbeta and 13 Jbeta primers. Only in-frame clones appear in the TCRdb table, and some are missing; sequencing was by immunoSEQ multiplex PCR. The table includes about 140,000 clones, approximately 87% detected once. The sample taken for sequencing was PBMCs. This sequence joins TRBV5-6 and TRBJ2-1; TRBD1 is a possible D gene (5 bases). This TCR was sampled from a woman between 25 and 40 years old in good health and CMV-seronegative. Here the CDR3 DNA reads TGTGCCAGCAGCCTTCGGGTGTCAGGGTCGTACAATGAGCAGTTCTTC. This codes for CASSLRVSGSYNEQFF.